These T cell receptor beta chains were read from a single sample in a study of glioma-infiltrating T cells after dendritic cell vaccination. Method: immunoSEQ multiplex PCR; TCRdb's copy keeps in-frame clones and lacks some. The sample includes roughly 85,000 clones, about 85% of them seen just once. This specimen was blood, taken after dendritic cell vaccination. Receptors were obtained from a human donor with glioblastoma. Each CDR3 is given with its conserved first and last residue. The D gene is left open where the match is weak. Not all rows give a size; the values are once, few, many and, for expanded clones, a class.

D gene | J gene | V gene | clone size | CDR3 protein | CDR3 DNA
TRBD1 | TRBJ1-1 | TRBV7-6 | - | CASSLTGVNTEAFF | TGTGCCAGCAGCTTGACAGGGGTGAACACTGAAGCTTTCTTT
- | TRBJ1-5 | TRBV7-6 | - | CASSPGQSHQPQHF | TGTGCCAGCAGCCCTGGACAGTCACATCAGCCCCAGCATTTT
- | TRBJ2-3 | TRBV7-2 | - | CASSSRAASADTQYF | TGTGCCAGCAGCTCTCGGGCAGCTAGCGCAGATACGCAGTATTTT
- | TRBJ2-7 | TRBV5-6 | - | CASGLRGLTYEQYF | TGTGCCAGCGGGTTGCGGGGCCTGACCTACGAGCAGTACTTC
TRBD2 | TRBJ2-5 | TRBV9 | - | CASSVAERGDQETQYF | TGTGCCAGCAGCGTAGCTGAGCGGGGGGACCAAGAGACCCAGTACTTC
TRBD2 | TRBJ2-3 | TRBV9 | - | CASSPRLAADTQYF | TGTGCCAGCAGCCCTCGACTAGCCGCAGATACGCAGTATTTT
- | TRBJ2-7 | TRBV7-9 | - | CASSFGQPAWEQYF | TGTGCCAGCAGCTTCGGACAGCCGGCTTGGGAGCAGTACTTC
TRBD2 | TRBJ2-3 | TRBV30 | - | CAWRKETSGSSDTQYF | TGTGCCTGGAGAAAAGAGACTAGCGGGAGTTCAGATACGCAGTATTTT
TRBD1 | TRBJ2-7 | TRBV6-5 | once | CASSFTRTGEQYF | TGTGCCAGCAGTTTTACACGGACAGGGGAGCAGTACTTC
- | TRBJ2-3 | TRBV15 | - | CATSRGAASSTDTQYF | TGTGCCACCAGCAGAGGGGCTGCATCTAGCACAGATACGCAGTATTTT
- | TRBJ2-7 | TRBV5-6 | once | CASSLENPYEQYF | TGTGCCAGCAGTTTAGAAAACCCCTACGAGCAGTACTTC
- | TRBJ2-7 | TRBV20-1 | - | CSAGNPEEQYF | TGCAGTGCTGGAAACCCGGAGGAGCAGTACTTC
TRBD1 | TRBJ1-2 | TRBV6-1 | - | CASTTDGPGGFGYTF | TGTGCCAGCACCACCGACGGTCCAGGGGGCTTTGGCTACACCTTC
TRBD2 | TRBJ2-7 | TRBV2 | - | CASRGGTSGRTYEQYF | TGTGCCAGCAGGGGCGGGACTAGCGGGAGAACCTACGAGCAGTACTTC
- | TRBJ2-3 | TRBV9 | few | CASSVESLTLSDTQYF | TGTGCCAGCAGCGTAGAAAGTCTAACTTTATCGGATACGCAGTATTTT
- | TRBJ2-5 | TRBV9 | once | CASSGGSRIGETQYF | TGTGCCAGCAGCGGCGGGTCCCGAATTGGGGAGACCCAGTACTTC
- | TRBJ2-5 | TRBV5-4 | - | CASSLGKGLGETQYF | TGTGCCAGCAGCTTGGGGAAGGGGTTAGGTGAGACCCAGTACTTC
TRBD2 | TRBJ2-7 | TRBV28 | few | CASSLIAGDSYEQYF | TGTGCCAGCAGTCTTATAGCGGGAGACTCCTACGAGCAGTACTTC
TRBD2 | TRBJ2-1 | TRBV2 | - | CASSSRTISGGRTNYNEQFF | TGTGCCAGCAGTTCACGGACTATTAGCGGGGGCCGTACCAACTACAATGAGCAGTTCTTC
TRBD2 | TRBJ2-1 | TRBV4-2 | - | CASSQEAPGLAGLDNEQFF | TGTGCCAGCAGCCAAGAGGCCCCGGGACTAGCGGGATTGGACAATGAGCAGTTCTTC
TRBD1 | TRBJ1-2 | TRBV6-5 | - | CASSRTGINYGYTF | TGTGCCAGCAGCAGGACAGGGATTAACTATGGCTACACCTTC
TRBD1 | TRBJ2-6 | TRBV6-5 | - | CASSFQGAGGANVLTF | TGTGCCAGCAGTTTCCAGGGGGCTGGTGGGGCCAACGTCCTGACTTTC
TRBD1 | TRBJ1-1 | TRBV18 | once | CASSPPRLGQVNTEAFF | TGTGCCAGCTCACCACCTCGCCTGGGACAGGTCAACACTGAAGCTTTCTTT
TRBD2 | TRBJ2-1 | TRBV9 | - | CASSVGSGRGNEQFF | TGTGCCAGCAGCGTAGGAAGCGGGAGAGGAAATGAGCAGTTCTTC
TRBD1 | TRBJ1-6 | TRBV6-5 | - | CASRPDRDYNSPLHF | TGTGCCAGCAGGCCGGACAGGGATTATAATTCACCCCTCCACTTT
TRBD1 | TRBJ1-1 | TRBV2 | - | CASSIGQGRGNTEAFF | TGTGCCAGCAGTATCGGACAGGGTCGAGGGAACACTGAAGCTTTCTTT
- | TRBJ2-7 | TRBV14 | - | CASSQIDRNSYEQYF | TGTGCCAGCAGCCAAATAGACAGAAACTCCTACGAGCAGTACTTC
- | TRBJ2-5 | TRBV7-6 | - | CASSPGGLVGKETQYF | TGTGCCAGCAGCCCAGGGGGACTAGTGGGGAAAGAGACCCAGTACTTC
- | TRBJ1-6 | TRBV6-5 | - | CASRSGTKTSPLHF | TGTGCCAGCAGGTCCGGGACTAAAACTTCACCCCTCCACTTT
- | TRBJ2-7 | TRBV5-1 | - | CASSLVGRQTSYEQYF | TGCGCCAGCAGCTTGGTGGGCAGGCAAACGTCCTACGAGCAGTACTTC
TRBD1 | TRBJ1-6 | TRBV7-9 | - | CASSLAGGQGLSPLHF | TGTGCCAGCAGCTTAGCGGGGGGACAGGGATTGTCACCCCTCCACTTT
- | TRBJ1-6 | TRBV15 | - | CATSREYSPLHF | TGTGCCACCAGCAGGGAGTATTCACCCCTCCACTTT
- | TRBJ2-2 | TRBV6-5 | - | CASKYGQNTGELFF | TGTGCCAGCAAATATGGACAGAACACCGGGGAGCTGTTTTTT
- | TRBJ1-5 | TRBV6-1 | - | CASSVVGGDQPQHF | TGTGCCAGCAGTGTGGTGGGGGGAGATCAGCCCCAGCATTTT
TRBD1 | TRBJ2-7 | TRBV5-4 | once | CASSRDRVGEQYF | TGTGCCAGCAGCAGGGACAGGGTTGGCGAGCAGTACTTC
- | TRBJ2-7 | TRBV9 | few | CASSVGGTGEQYF | TGTGCCAGCAGCGTCGGAGGGACGGGGGAGCAGTACTTC
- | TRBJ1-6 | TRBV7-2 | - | CASRSDSLSSYNSPLHF | TGTGCCAGCAGGTCGGACAGTCTGAGCTCCTATAATTCACCCCTCCACTTT
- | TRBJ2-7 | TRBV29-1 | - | CSVEGEQTYEQYF | TGCAGCGTTGAAGGGGAGCAGACTTACGAGCAGTACTTC
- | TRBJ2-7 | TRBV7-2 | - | CASSLMSIYQQYF | TGTGCCAGCAGCTTAATGTCGATCTACCAGCAGTACTTC
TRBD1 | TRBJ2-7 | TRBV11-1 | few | CASSRKIGTGGIFSYEQYF | TGTGCCAGCAGCCGCAAGATTGGGACAGGGGGTATATTCTCCTACGAGCAGTACTTC
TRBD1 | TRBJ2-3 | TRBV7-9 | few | CASSFRDRDVTDTQYF | TGTGCCAGCAGCTTCCGGGACAGGGATGTTACAGATACGCAGTATTTT
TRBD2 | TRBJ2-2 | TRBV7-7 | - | CASSPAGGVNTGELFF | TGTGCCAGCAGCCCCGCGGGGGGAGTTAACACCGGGGAGCTGTTTTTT
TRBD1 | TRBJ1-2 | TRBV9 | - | CASSPYLQGAGGYTF | TGTGCCAGCAGCCCATACCTACAGGGGGCAGGGGGCTACACCTTC
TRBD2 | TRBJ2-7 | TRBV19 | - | CASSMGGRNYEQYF | TGTGCCAGTAGTATGGGAGGGAGGAACTACGAGCAGTACTTC
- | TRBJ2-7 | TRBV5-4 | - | CASSHANGPYEQYF | TGTGCCAGCAGCCACGCAAATGGGCCCTACGAGCAGTACTTC
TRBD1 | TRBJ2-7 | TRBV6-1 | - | CASSERGGGTGASYEQYF | TGTGCCAGCAGTGAACGGGGAGGAGGGACAGGGGCGTCCTACGAGCAGTACTTC
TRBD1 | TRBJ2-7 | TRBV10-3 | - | CAISERGQGARLDEQYF | TGTGCCATCAGTGAACGGGGGCAGGGGGCGCGTTTAGACGAGCAGTACTTC
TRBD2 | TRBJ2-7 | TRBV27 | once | CASRSFGLAGTGEQYF | TGTGCCAGCAGATCCTTCGGACTAGCGGGGACGGGTGAGCAGTACTTC
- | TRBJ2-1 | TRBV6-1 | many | CASSESDLAYGEQFF | TGTGCCAGCAGTGAATCGGATCTAGCGTATGGTGAGCAGTTCTTC
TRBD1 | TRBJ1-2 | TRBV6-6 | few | CASRGTEHNYGYTF | TGTGCCAGCAGAGGGACAGAGCATAACTATGGCTACACCTTC
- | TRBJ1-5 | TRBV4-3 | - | CASSLGARGGEDQPQHF | TGCGCCAGCAGCCTAGGGGCTAGGGGGGGAGAGGATCAGCCCCAGCATTTT
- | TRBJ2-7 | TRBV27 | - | CASSLTPAGSYEQYF | TGTGCCAGCAGTTTAACCCCCGCAGGATCCTACGAGCAGTACTTC
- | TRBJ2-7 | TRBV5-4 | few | CASSLVTGSSSAEQYF | TGTGCCAGCAGCTTGGTGACGGGATCCTCTTCGGCCGAGCAGTACTTC
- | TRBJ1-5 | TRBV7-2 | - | CASSRDKGSNQPQHF | TGTGCCAGCAGCCGGGACAAAGGGAGCAATCAGCCCCAGCATTTT
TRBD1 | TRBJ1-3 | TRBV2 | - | CASSFYRPRGSSGNTIYF | TGTGCCAGCAGTTTCTACAGACCCAGGGGGAGCTCTGGAAACACCATATATTTT